This note documents a single T cell receptor beta chain sequence. TCRdb itself ran the 5' RACE reads through MiXCR, one entry per CDR3 protein. The sample contains more than 30,000 distinct CDR3 sequences, roughly 12% of which appear only once. The entry originates in a study of CD8 T cells in ankylosing spondylitis. Germline loops: CDR1 GTSNPN, CDR2 SVGIG (reference sequence). V was pared by 4 bases and J by 8 bases, with 13 bases of the junction left unmatched. CDR3 length equals 15 residues. The TCR originated in a male donor with ankylosing spondylitis. Sequencing used synovial fluid, either unsorted or a sorted T cell fraction (not recorded which). The chain carries TRBV30 and TRBJ1-2; 10 bases line up with TRBD1. This CDR3 is CAWNSGTGESRGYTF. The CDR3 DNA reads TGTGCCTGGAACTCCGGGACAGGGGAAAGCCGAGGCTACACCTTC.